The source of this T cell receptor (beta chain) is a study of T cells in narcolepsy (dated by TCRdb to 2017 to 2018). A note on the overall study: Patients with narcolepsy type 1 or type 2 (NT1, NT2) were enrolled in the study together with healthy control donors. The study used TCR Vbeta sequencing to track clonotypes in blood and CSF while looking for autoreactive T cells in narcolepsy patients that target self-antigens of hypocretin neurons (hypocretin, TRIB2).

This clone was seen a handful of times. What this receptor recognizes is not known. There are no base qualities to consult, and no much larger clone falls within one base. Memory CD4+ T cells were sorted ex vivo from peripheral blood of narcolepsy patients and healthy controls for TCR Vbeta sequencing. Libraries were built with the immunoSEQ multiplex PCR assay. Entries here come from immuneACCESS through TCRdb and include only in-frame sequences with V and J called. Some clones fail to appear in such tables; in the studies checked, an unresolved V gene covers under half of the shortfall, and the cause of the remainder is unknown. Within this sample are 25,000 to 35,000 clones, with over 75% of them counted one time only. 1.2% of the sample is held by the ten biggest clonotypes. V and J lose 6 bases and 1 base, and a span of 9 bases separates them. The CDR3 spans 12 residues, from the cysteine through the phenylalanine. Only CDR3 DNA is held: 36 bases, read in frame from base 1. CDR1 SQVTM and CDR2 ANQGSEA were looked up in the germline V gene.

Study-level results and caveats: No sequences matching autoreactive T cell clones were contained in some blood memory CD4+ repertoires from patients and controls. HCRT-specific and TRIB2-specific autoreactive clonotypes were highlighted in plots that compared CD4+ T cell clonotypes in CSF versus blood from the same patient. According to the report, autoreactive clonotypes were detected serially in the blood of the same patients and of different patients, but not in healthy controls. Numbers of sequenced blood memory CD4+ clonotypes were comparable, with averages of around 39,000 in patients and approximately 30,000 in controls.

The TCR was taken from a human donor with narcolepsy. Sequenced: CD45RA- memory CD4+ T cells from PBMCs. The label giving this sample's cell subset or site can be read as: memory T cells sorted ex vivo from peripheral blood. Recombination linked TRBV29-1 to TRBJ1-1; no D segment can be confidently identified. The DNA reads TGCAGCGTCAGCTTTACGAACACTGAAGCTTTCTTT. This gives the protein CSVSFTNTEAFF.